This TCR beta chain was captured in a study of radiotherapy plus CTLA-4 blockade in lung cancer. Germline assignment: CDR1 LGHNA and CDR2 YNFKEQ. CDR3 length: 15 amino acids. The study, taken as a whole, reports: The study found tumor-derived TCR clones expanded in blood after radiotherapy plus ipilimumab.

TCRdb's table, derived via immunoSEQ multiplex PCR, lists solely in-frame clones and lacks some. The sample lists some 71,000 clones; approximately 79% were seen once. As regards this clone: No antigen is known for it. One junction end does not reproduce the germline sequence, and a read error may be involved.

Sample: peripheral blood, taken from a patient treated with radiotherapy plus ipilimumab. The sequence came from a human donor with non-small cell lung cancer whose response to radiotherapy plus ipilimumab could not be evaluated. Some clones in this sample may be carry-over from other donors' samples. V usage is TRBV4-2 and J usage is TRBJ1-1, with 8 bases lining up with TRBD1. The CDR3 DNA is TGTGCCAGCAGCCACCAGGGGGCGCAGGACACTGAAACTTTCTTT. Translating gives CASSHQGAQDTETFF.